This is a list of T cell receptor beta chains from one sample in a study of blood T cell repertoires in COVID-19. Clones were sequenced by immunoSEQ multiplex PCR, and TCRdb holds only the in-frame ones, with some missing. Of more than 250,000 clones in the sample, nearly 90% were seen once. The sequenced sample consisted of PBMCs or T cells enriched from blood (not recorded which). The origin of the receptors is a woman aged 25 to 39 who had recovered from COVID-19. CDR3s include the opening cysteine and the closing phenylalanine or tryptophan. D genes are given only for firm matches. Clone size is shown for a subset of rows, as once, few, many or a class of expanded clone.

cdr3_aa	cdr3_nt	d_call	clone_size	v_call	j_call
CASSSRDRVKEKLFF	TGTGCCAGCAGTTCCCGGGACAGGGTGAAAGAAAAACTGTTTTTT	TRBD1	once	TRBV6-5	TRBJ1-4
CASSQADRVTDTQYF	TGCGCCAGCAGCCAAGCGGACCGCGTTACAGATACGCAGTATTTT	NA	NA	TRBV5-1	TRBJ2-3
CASSYGRVGATEAFF	TGTGCCAGCAGCTACGGGAGAGTGGGTGCCACTGAAGCTTTCTTT	NA	NA	TRBV3-1/TRBV3-2	TRBJ1-1
CASKPGTGANVLTF	TGTGCCAGCAAGCCGGGTACTGGGGCCAACGTCCTGACTTTC	NA	NA	TRBV27	TRBJ2-6
CASSGGNSRGEKLFF	TGTGCCAGCAGCGGGGGGAACTCTCGCGGGGAAAAACTGTTTTTT	NA	NA	TRBV6-5	TRBJ1-4
CASSLDEAGRFANTGELFF	TGTGCCAGCAGCTTAGACGAGGCGGGGAGGTTCGCGAACACCGGGGAGCTGTTTTTT	NA	NA	TRBV7-2	TRBJ2-2
CASGREGRRDTEAFF	TGTGCCAGCGGGCGGGAGGGGCGGAGAGACACTGAAGCTTTCTTT	NA	NA	TRBV5-5	TRBJ1-1
CATSRDASGTEYGYTF	TGTGCCACCAGCAGAGATGCCTCCGGGACAGAGTATGGCTACACCTTC	TRBD1	NA	TRBV15	TRBJ1-2
CASSTPRGRGNQPQHF	TGTGCCAGTAGTACCCCCAGGGGGCGAGGCAATCAGCCCCAGCATTTT	TRBD1	NA	TRBV19	TRBJ1-5
CSVLRRGYYEQYF	TGCAGCGTCTTAAGGCGCGGATACTACGAGCAGTACTTC	NA	once	TRBV29-1	TRBJ2-7